Listed here are 11 T cell receptor beta chains from one sample, sequenced in a study of breast tumors, draining lymph nodes, adjacent tissues. Samples came from axillary lymph nodes draining the breast cancer. In TCRdb, the multiplex PCR reads were re-called with MiXCR into one record per CDR3 protein. The data show fewer than 200,000 distinct CDR3 sequences, about 33% seen once. Sequenced input: axillary lymph node tissue. These receptors came from a female donor with breast cancer. Some clones in this sample may be carry-over from other donors' samples.

A note on this clonotype: Here the CDR3 omits its conserved ending phenylalanine or tryptophan, so a read error is the likely source. The DNA is omitted, as the CDR3 cannot be located on it reliably, and the CDR3 follows TCRdb's listing. This chain connects TRBV6-6 to TRBJ1-5. The CDR3 numbers 13 amino acids, ends counted. The germline gives CDR1 MNHNY, CDR2 SVGAGI (reference sequence). CDR3 amino acids: CASTGYSNQPQLQ.

A few counts support this clonotype. A read error may be the cause here, since a much bigger clone is one base away. The gene calls are TRBV19 and TRBJ2-1; unclear D gene. V was clipped by 1 base and J by 8 bases, with 9 bases between them. Germline V CDR1 and CDR2: LNHDA, SQIVND (reference sequence). CDR3 length: 13 residues. This chain's CDR3 is CASSIVPSDEQFF. DNA of the CDR3: TGTGCCAGTAGTATAGTTCCATCCGATGAGCAGTTCTTC.

In its sample, this clonotype was seen many times. The chain has TRBV5-8 and TRBJ1-4; 10 nucleotides align to TRBD1. This CDR3 has 14 amino acids. Germline CDR1 and CDR2: SGHTS and YDEGEE. V lost 5 bases, J lost 8 bases, and 6 bases stayed unmatched. Here the CDR3 reads CASSPGTGEEKLFF. CDR3 sequence (DNA): TGTGCCAGCAGTCCCGGGACAGGGGAAGAAAAACTGTTTTTT.

As concerns this clonotype: It may be a read error: a sequence one base away is much more abundant. V is TRBV13 and J is TRBJ2-7, with D perhaps TRBD2 (5 bases). Germline V gene data show CDR1 as PRHDT and CDR2 as FYEKMQ (reference sequence). The CDR3 runs 14 residues. Trimming left V 2 bases short and J 5 bases short, with 13 bases between. In DNA form, the CDR3 reads TGTGCCAGCAGCTTACACCATGAGGGTCACGAGCAGTACTTC. Translation gives CASSLHHEGHEQYF.

The chain joins TRBV20-1 to TRBJ1-3; 10 nucleotides match TRBD1. This CDR3 region has 13 residues. Trimming took 3 bases from V and 10 from J; bases not matched to a gene: 6. Germline CDR1 and CDR2: DFQATT and SNEGSKA (reference sequence). This CDR3 is CSARTGGRETIYF. The CDR3, as DNA: TGCAGTGCTAGGACAGGGGGCCGAGAGACCATATATTTT.

The table lists this clonotype with many counts. The chain carries TRBV7-9 and TRBJ1-2; no reliable D call. The CDR3 contains 15 residues. The V end lost 2 bases, the J end lost 0 bases, and 10 bases lay between the germline ends. CDR1 is SEHNR, CDR2 FQNEAQ, per germline (reference sequence). CDR3 region: CASSLNGRPNYGYTF. The CDR3 nucleotides read TGTGCCAGCAGCTTAAACGGGCGCCCTAACTATGGCTACACCTTC.

Notes on this clonotype: Lacking the conserved final phenylalanine or tryptophan, this CDR3 likely reflects a read error. The V call is TRBV2, the J call TRBJ2-1, with D possibly being TRBD2 (6 bases). CDR1 is SNHLY, CDR2 FYNNEI, per germline. The V and J ends lost 8 bases and 4 bases respectively, with 12 bases between them. CDR3 length: 13 amino acids. CDR3 loop: CASGLRGYNEQFS. CDR3 bases: TGTGCCAGCGGTCTACGGGGGTACAATGAGCAGTTCTCC.

Regarding this clonotype: Here the CDR3 omits its conserved ending phenylalanine or tryptophan, so a read error is the likely source. Here the CDR3 reads CASSGLSTGYNSPLHS. Written as DNA, the CDR3 is TGTGCCAGCAGTGGACTCTCTACAGGTTATAACTCACCCCTCCACTCT. This sequence joins TRBV2 and TRBJ1-6; D perhaps matches TRBD1 (5 bases). The CDR3 runs to 16 residues. Germline loops: CDR1 SNHLY, CDR2 FYNNEI.

At least ten counts were recorded for this clonotype. The chain carries TRBV29-1 and TRBJ2-3; D is unresolved. The CDR3 is made up of 12 amino acids. Germline-derived CDR1 and CDR2 are SQVTM and ANQGSEA. Trimming removed 4 bases from V and 4 bases from J, with 9 bases in between. The DNA of the CDR3 is TGCAGCGTTGGCGGTGGGGCAGATACGCAGTATTTT. Its protein product is CSVGGGADTQYF.

This clonotype was recorded many times. The V and J genes are TRBV7-3 and TRBJ2-7; TRBD2 aligns across 8 bases. The CDR3 runs to 16 residues. CDR1 and CDR2 from the germline V gene are SGHTA and FQGTGA. The junction had 8 bases not matched to a gene; V was cut back by 1 base and J by 3 bases. This chain's CDR3 is CASSLSPAAGGYEQYF. Here the CDR3 DNA reads TGTGCCAGCAGCTTAAGTCCGGCCGCGGGAGGCTACGAGCAGTACTTC.

There are many counts of this clonotype. The CDR3 loop reads CASSSAQGWASYEQYF. The CDR3, as DNA: TGTGCCAGCAGTTCGGCACAGGGGTGGGCCTCCTACGAGCAGTACTTC. The chain recombines TRBV12-3 or TRBV12-4 with TRBJ2-7; 7 nucleotides align to TRBD1. The CDR3 is 16 amino acids. V lost 4 bases and J lost 0; bases outside the gene matches: 9.